The clone carrying this T cell receptor beta chain was detected many times. This entry is derived from a study of T cells after yellow fever vaccination. Background on the study: Where fractions had low cell numbers, libraries were prepared from them with the SMART-Seq v4 Ultra Low Input RNA kit.

Germline assignment: CDR1 MGHRA and CDR2 YSYEKL. The CDR3 extends over 15 amino acids. The V end was cut by 4 bases, the J end by 0 bases, with 10 bases between. From the 5' RACE reads, TCRdb called clonotypes with MiXCR, one entry per CDR3 protein. The table has about 330,000 distinct CDR3 sequences, 4.1% seen once. The rearrangement uses TRBV4-1 and TRBJ2-1; no definite D call. The receptor was isolated from a man younger than 35 who received the YFV17D yellow fever vaccine. The sequencing used PBMCs, collected 5 days after the yellow fever booster vaccination. CDR3 nucleotide sequence: TGCGCCAGCAGCCCTCTTCCGGGCTCCTACAATGAGCAGTTCTTC. Amino acids: CASSPLPGSYNEQFF.